The 29 T cell receptor beta chains presented below share a single source sample, sequenced in a study of control samples from healthy donors and cancer patients. Clones were read by immunoSEQ multiplex PCR, and TCRdb kept only the in-frame ones, dropping some. The profile shows roughly 80,000 clones, 85% to 95% of them singletons. Material for sequencing was blood. The receptors derive from a woman in her sixties or seventies in good health.

This clone has just one count. The V gene is TRBV7-6, the J gene TRBJ2-3; tentatively, D is TRBD1 or TRBD2 (5 bases each). This CDR3 spans 16 amino acids. CDR1 SGHVS and CDR2 FNYEAQ come from the germline V gene. V lost 1 base and J lost 6, with 17 bases in between. CDR3 amino acids: CASSLGQGVGLDTQYF. CDR3 DNA: TGTGCCAGCAGCTTAGGGCAGGGAGTGGGGTTGGATACGCAGTATTTT.

The CDR3 loop is CASSTWTAGNEKLFF. As DNA, the CDR3 is TGTGCCAGTAGTACCTGGACGGCCGGTAATGAAAAACTGTTTTTT. The V gene is TRBV19, the J gene TRBJ1-4, with D uncertain. The CDR3 extends over 15 amino acids. The ends were cut back, 4 bases at V and 4 bases at J, with 13 bases in the middle. Germline-derived CDR1 and CDR2 are LNHDA and SQIVND (reference sequence).

As DNA, the CDR3 is TGTGCCAGCAGTCCCGAGGACAGGGTTGCCGAGCAGTACTTC. It yields the protein CASSPEDRVAEQYF. V usage is TRBV6-5 and J usage is TRBJ2-7, with 8 bases fitting TRBD1. Trimming took 5 bases from V and 6 from J; bases not matched to a gene: 9. The CDR3 spans 14 residues. The germline V gene encodes CDR1 MNHEY and CDR2 SVGAGI.

The V and J genes are TRBV13 and TRBJ1-3, with D uncertain. The CDR3 totals 18 residues. With 1 base removed from V and 4 bases from J, the gap between germline ends came to 20 bases. Germline lookup yields CDR1 PRHDT and CDR2 FYEKMQ (reference sequence). In nucleotides, the CDR3 is TGTGCCAGCAGCTTAGAGACGATTGGGAGACGCTCAGGAAACACCATATATTTT. Amino acid sequence: CASSLETIGRRSGNTIYF.

J is TRBJ1-1 and V is TRBV10-1; TRBD1 is a possible D gene (5 bases). Per germline, CDR1 WNHNN and CDR2 SYGVQD (reference sequence). Trimming cost V 0 bases and J 4 bases, with 12 bases left between them. CDR3 length: 15 amino acids. The CDR3 DNA sequence: TGCGCCAGCAGTGAGTCGACCGGGGCGGGCACTGAAGCTTTCTTT. Its protein is CASSESTGAGTEAFF.

The rearrangement joins TRBV7-3 to TRBJ2-1; D may be TRBD2 (5 bases). Germline CDR1 and CDR2: SGHTA and FQGTGA. The CDR3 extends over 15 amino acids. The ends were cut back, 0 bases at V and 4 bases at J, with 10 bases in the middle. The CDR3 loop reads CASSLTSGLYNEQFF. CDR3 bases: TGTGCCAGCAGCTTAACGAGCGGCTTATACAATGAGCAGTTCTTC.

The chain joins TRBV12-3 or TRBV12-4 to TRBJ1-5; D gene unclear. The CDR3 covers 13 residues. V was cut by 2 bases and J by 9 bases, with 11 bases left in between. The CDR3 region is CASSLTADWPQHF. The CDR3 nucleotides are TGTGCCAGCAGTTTAACGGCAGACTGGCCCCAGCATTTT.

V gene TRBV2 combines with J gene TRBJ1-1; 8 bases match TRBD1. The germline gives CDR1 SNHLY, CDR2 FYNNEI. This CDR3 comprises 16 residues. The V segment lost 4 bases and the J segment 0 bases; nucleotides outside the gene matches: 7. The CDR3 DNA reads as TGTGCCAGCAGTGGGACAGGGAAAATGTTGAACACTGAAGCTTTCTTT. Its protein is CASSGTGKMLNTEAFF.

This chain's CDR3 is CATSDFSGIHGYTF. The CDR3 bases are TGTGCCACCAGTGATTTTTCCGGGATACATGGCTACACCTTC. The chain links TRBV24-1 to TRBJ1-2; D gene uncertain. Germline assignment: CDR1 KGHDR and CDR2 SFDVKD. The CDR3 is made up of 14 amino acids. Between the trimmed V and J ends, which lost 1 base and 6 bases, there was a span of 11 bases.

The gene calls are TRBV6-5 and TRBJ1-4; tentative D call: TRBD1 (5 bases). Trimming stripped 6 bases from V and 3 bases from J, with 11 bases between. Germline CDR1 MNHEY, CDR2 SVGAGI. CDR3 length equals 14 residues. The CDR3: CASRLTAPNEKLFF. In DNA form, the CDR3 reads TGTGCCAGCAGACTGACAGCCCCTAATGAAAAACTGTTTTTT.

The CDR3 bases are TGTGCCAGCAGTTTTACGGGGCAGGGGGGCGAGCAGTACTTC. It is translated as CASSFTGQGGEQYF. The V call is TRBV28, the J call TRBJ2-7; the D gene is possibly TRBD1 (7 bases). Trimming removed 3 bases from V and 6 bases from J, with 15 bases in between. The length of the CDR3 is 14 residues. Per germline, CDR1 MDHEN and CDR2 SYDVKM. Full variable domain (rest looked up from reference TRBV28 and TRBJ2-7): DVKVTQSSRYLVKRTGEKVFLECVQDMDHENMFWYRQDPGLGLRLIYFSYDVKMKEKGDIPEGYSVSREKKERFSLILESASTNQTSMYLCASSFTGQGGEQYFGPGTRLTVT.

This sequence joins TRBV4-1 and TRBJ2-3; D is undetermined. Germline-derived CDR1 and CDR2 are MGHRA and YSYEKL. V dropped 3 bases and J dropped 1 base, with 11 bases sitting between them. CDR3 length: 15 residues. The CDR3 sequence is CASSHPAWGTDTQYF. CDR3 coding DNA: TGCGCCAGCAGCCACCCCGCGTGGGGCACAGATACGCAGTATTTT.

This clone was observed once. This rearrangement joins TRBV18 to TRBJ1-5; a weak D match, TRBD1 (5 bases). V dropped 6 bases and J dropped 3 bases, with 12 bases sitting between them. Germline-derived CDR1 and CDR2 are KGHSH and LQKENI. This CDR3 region has 14 residues. In DNA form, the CDR3 reads TGTGCCAGCTCCCCGGACACTTACAATCAGCCCCAGCATTTT. This translates into CASSPDTYNQPQHF.

The CDR3 loop reads CSVTGTSGSKGVYNEQFF. DNA for the CDR3: TGCAGCGTGACCGGGACTAGCGGGAGTAAGGGTGTCTACAATGAGCAGTTCTTC. The chain employs TRBV29-1 and TRBJ2-1, with TRBD2 matching over 14 bases. CDR3 length: 18 amino acids. Germline V gene lookup returns CDR1 SQVTM and CDR2 ANQGSEA. V shed 6 bases, J shed 3 bases, and the junction held 13 bases outside the gene matches.

The chain uses TRBV15 and TRBJ2-6; no reliable D call. CDR1 is LNHNV, CDR2 YYDKDF, per germline (reference sequence). The length of the CDR3 is 14 residues. V lost 2 bases and J lost 3, with 5 bases in between. The CDR3 bases are TGTGCCACCAGCAGACATGGTGGGGCCAACGTCCTGACTTTC. As protein: CATSRHGGANVLTF.

The J gene is TRBJ1-2, the V gene TRBV7-2; D call uncertain. Deletions cut 2 bases from V and 8 bases from J, with 9 bases between. Germline values: CDR1 SGHTA, CDR2 FQGNSA. CDR3 length: 12 amino acids. CDR3 in amino acids: CASSLNYLGYTF. Here the CDR3 DNA reads TGTGCCAGCAGCTTAAATTATTTAGGCTACACCTTC.

The rearrangement links TRBV11-2 to TRBJ2-3; D assignment may be TRBD1 or TRBD2 (5 bases each). Germline CDR1 reads SGHAT; CDR2 reads FQNNGV. The CDR3 is 14 residues long. Between the trimmed V and J ends, which lost 2 bases and 4 bases, there was a span of 10 bases. CDR3 amino acids: CASSLQGPPDTQYF. In DNA form, the CDR3 reads TGTGCCAGCAGCTTACAGGGACCCCCAGATACGCAGTATTTT.

The sample holds one count of this clone. The chain has TRBV6-1 and TRBJ1-5; TRBD1 might be the D (5 bases). V shed 0 bases and J shed 5 bases, with 11 bases lying between them. Germline V lookup: CDR1 MNHNS, CDR2 SASEGT. The CDR3 spans 15 residues. This CDR3 reads CASSEATQGYQPQHF. The CDR3 DNA follows: TGTGCCAGCAGTGAAGCAACCCAGGGTTATCAGCCCCAGCATTTT.

The rearrangement uses TRBV27 and TRBJ1-4, with 7 bases matching TRBD1. Unmatched junction bases numbered 10, after V lost 2 bases and J lost 7 bases. Germline loops: CDR1 MNHEY, CDR2 SMNVEV (reference sequence). The CDR3 consists of 16 residues. CDR3 coding DNA: TGTGCCAGCAGTTTACGAAAGGGGGCGCCTAGTGAAAAACTGTTTTTT. The encoded protein is CASSLRKGAPSEKLFF.

The gene calls are TRBV5-4 and TRBJ2-7; D gene unclear. Germline V gene sequence: CDR1 SGHNT, CDR2 YYREEE (reference sequence). Trimming took off 5 bases at V and 3 bases at J, with 9 bases between the two ends. This CDR3 is 12 amino acids long. This CDR3 reads CASSFGGYEQYF. CDR3 bases: TGTGCCAGCAGTTTTGGTGGCTACGAGCAGTACTTC.

The J gene is TRBJ1-4, the V gene TRBV5-1; D is possibly TRBD1 (6 bases). The CDR3 consists of 15 residues. V lost 2 bases, J lost 8 bases, and 16 bases lay in between. Germline V gene lookup returns CDR1 SGHRS and CDR2 YFSETQ. The CDR3 bases are TGCGCCAGCAGCTTTGTAGCAGGGGCTAGGGAAAAACTGTTTTTT. Translating it yields CASSFVAGAREKLFF.

The gene calls are TRBV28 and TRBJ2-1; perhaps D is TRBD1 or TRBD2 (5 bases each). Trimming left V 4 bases short and J 15 bases short, with 22 bases between. From germline, CDR1 is MDHEN and CDR2 SYDVKM. CDR3 length equals 14 residues. The CDR3 bases are TGTGCCAGCAGTTCCCCGGGTGGGGGAGCTCAGCGGTTCTTC. Protein: CASSSPGGGAQRFF.

The V and J genes are TRBV5-8 and TRBJ1-1; no clear D. V dropped 5 bases and J dropped 8 bases, with 4 bases sitting between them. Germline loops: CDR1 SGHTS, CDR2 YDEGEE. The CDR3 is 9 amino acids. The CDR3 loop reads CASRHEAFF. The CDR3 nucleotides read TGTGCCAGCAGACACGAAGCTTTCTTT.

The chain uses TRBV6-7 and TRBJ2-1, with 7 nucleotides matching TRBD1. TRBV6-7 has ORF status, its function being uncertain. Trimming cost V 6 bases and J 2 bases; bases outside gene matches: 7. This CDR3 is 15 amino acids long. Written as DNA, the CDR3 is TGTGCCAGCAGCTCCACAGGGGTAACCTACAATGAGCAGTTCTTC. Its protein is CASSSTGVTYNEQFF.

V usage is TRBV19 and J usage is TRBJ2-1; no definite D call. Germline V gene sequence: CDR1 LNHDA, CDR2 SQIVND (reference sequence). The V gene lost 10 bases and the J gene lost 4 bases, with 11 bases spanning the gap. The length of the CDR3 is 12 residues. As DNA, the CDR3 is TGTGCCACACGCTTGAGTTACAATGAGCAGTTCTTC. Translated, it gives CATRLSYNEQFF.

The chain carries TRBV5-3 and TRBJ1-4, with D unresolved. TRBV5-3 is an ORF, with its function uncertain. The V and J ends lost 1 base and 5 bases respectively, with 9 bases between them. The CDR3 contains 14 residues. The CDR3, as DNA: TGTGCCAGAAGCTTGTGGGCGGGAAATGAAAAACTGTTTTTT. Translating it yields CARSLWAGNEKLFF.

This rearrangement joins TRBV10-2 to TRBJ2-5; TRBD1 matches at 9 bases. V shed 5 bases, J shed 5 bases, and the junction held 6 bases outside the gene matches. This CDR3 has 14 residues. CDR1 and CDR2 (germline): WSHSY, SAAADI. DNA of the CDR3: TGCGCCAGCAGTCGATCGGACAGGGGTGAGACCCAGTACTTC. This gives the protein CASSRSDRGETQYF.

The chain recombines TRBV3-1 (or the pseudogene TRBV3-2) with TRBJ2-7; no clear D gene. From germline, CDR1 is LGHDT and CDR2 YNNKEL (reference sequence). The CDR3 length is 12 residues. The V end was cut by 0 bases, the J end by 3 bases, with 3 bases between. The CDR3, as DNA: TGTGCCAGCAGCCAAGATGGCTACGAGCAGTACTTC. Protein: CASSQDGYEQYF.

This chain uses TRBV30 with TRBJ1-5; no reliable D call. Deletions cut 0 bases from V and 3 bases from J, with 12 bases between. From germline, CDR1 is GTSNPN and CDR2 SVGIG (reference sequence). The CDR3 covers 15 residues. The CDR3 DNA follows: TGTGCCTGGAGTGTGTTTGATCAGTACAATCAGCCCCAGCATTTT. Amino acid sequence: CAWSVFDQYNQPQHF. Using reference TRBV30 and TRBJ1-5 for the parts outside the CDR3, the full variable domain is SQTIHQWPATLVQPVGSPLSLECTVEGTSNPNLYWYRQAAGRGLQLLFYSVGIGQISSEVPQNLSASRPQDRQFILSSKKLLLSDSGFYLCAWSVFDQYNQPQHFGDGTRLSIL.